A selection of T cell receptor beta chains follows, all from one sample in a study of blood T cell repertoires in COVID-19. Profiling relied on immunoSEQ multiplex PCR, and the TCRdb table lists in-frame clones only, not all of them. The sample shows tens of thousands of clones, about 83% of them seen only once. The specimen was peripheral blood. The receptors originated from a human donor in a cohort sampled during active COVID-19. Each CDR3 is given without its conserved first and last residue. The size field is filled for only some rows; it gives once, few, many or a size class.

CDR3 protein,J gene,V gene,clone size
ASSPRGTGDTEAF,TRBJ1-1,TRBV7-9,NA
ASSLELAGADEQY,TRBJ2-7,TRBV28,NA
ASRPGADTQY,TRBJ2-3,TRBV6-8,NA
ASSPRTGAFSYNEQF,TRBJ2-1,TRBV18,NA
ASSLAGTSSSYEQY,TRBJ2-7,TRBV7-2,NA
ASMSRVEAF,TRBJ1-1,TRBV12-3/TRBV12-4,few
AWSWNRGNTIY,TRBJ1-3,TRBV30,NA
ASTPPPLTGWGETQY,TRBJ2-5,TRBV6-2/TRBV6-3,NA
ASSLAGSPEAF,TRBJ1-1,TRBV11-2,once
ASSQDPGYGNTEAF,TRBJ1-1,TRBV3-1/TRBV3-2,NA
ASTRTGGDSYNEQF,TRBJ2-1,TRBV3-1/TRBV3-2,NA
ASSQDRAGGYVGELF,TRBJ2-2,TRBV3-1/TRBV3-2,NA
ASSFSSRTPQY,TRBJ2-3,TRBV7-9,NA
ASSLDLAGPSEQY,TRBJ2-7,TRBV5-4,NA
ATGRENSPLH,TRBJ1-6,TRBV6-5,NA
ASSLVAGAESYT,TRBJ1-2,TRBV5-1,NA
ASSFSWRQGRTDTQY,TRBJ2-3,TRBV27,NA
ASSLGGFRAF,TRBJ1-1,TRBV3-1/TRBV3-2,NA
ASSPSGRDTEAF,TRBJ1-1,TRBV5-4,NA
ASSLEGAITEAF,TRBJ1-1,TRBV7-9,once
ASSSRQGRTEAF,TRBJ1-1,TRBV19,NA
ASSPTSGPQETQY,TRBJ2-5,TRBV18,NA
ASSQAGGPYNEQF,TRBJ2-1,TRBV6-6,NA
ASSLDLAGGTDTQY,TRBJ2-3,TRBV7-2,NA
ASSKSLAGDDEQY,TRBJ2-7,TRBV7-3,few
ASSTGTPVRSIAGGVK,TRBJ2-7,TRBV19,NA
AISEGMATTGYT,TRBJ1-2,TRBV10-3,NA
ASIPAGFYNEQF,TRBJ2-1,TRBV6-5,once
ASSRDTSNEQF,TRBJ2-1,TRBV6-5,NA
ASSFSAGGVHTQY,TRBJ2-3,TRBV13,NA
ASGTGTGFNEQF,TRBJ2-1,TRBV12-5,NA
ASSPLRSGSYEQY,TRBJ2-7,TRBV5-6,NA
ASSLANRGLTLSYEQY,TRBJ2-7,TRBV7-8,NA
ASSLALSGGMNTEAF,TRBJ1-1,TRBV5-1,once
ASSEARPDTQY,TRBJ2-3,TRBV6-1,NA
ASSVNRQGVTDTQY,TRBJ2-3,TRBV5-1,NA
AVRRAGYT,TRBJ1-2,TRBV12-3/TRBV12-4,NA